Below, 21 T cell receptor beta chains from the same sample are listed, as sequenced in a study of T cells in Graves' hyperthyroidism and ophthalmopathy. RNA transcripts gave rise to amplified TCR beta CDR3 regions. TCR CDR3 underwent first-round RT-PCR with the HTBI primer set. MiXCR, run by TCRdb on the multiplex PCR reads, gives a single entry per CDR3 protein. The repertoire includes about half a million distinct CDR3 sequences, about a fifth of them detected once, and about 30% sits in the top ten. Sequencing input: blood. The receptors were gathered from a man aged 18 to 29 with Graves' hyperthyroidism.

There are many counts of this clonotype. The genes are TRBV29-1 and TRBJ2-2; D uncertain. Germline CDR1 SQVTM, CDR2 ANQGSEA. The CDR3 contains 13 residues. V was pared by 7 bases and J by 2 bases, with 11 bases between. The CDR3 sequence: CSADGPNTGELFF. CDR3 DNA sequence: TGCAGCGCGGACGGACCCAACACCGGGGAGCTGTTTTTT.

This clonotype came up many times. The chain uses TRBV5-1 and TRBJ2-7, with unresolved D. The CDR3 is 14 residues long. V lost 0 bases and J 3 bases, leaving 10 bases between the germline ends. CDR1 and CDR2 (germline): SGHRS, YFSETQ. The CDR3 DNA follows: TGCGCCAGCAGCTTGGCCGGACCGCTCTACGAGCAGTACTTC. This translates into CASSLAGPLYEQYF.

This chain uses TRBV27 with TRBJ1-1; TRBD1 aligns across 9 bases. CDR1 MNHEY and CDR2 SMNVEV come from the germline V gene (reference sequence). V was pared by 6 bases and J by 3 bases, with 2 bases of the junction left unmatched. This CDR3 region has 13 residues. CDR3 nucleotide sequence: TGTGCCAGCAGGGACAGGGGTTACACTGAAGCTTTCTTT. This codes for CASRDRGYTEAFF.

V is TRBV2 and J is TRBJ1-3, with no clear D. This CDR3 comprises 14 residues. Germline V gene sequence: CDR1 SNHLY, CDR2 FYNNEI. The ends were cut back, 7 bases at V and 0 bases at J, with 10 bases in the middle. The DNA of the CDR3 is TGTGCCAGCAAGAGGACGGTCTCTGGAAACACCATATATTTT. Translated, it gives CASKRTVSGNTIYF.

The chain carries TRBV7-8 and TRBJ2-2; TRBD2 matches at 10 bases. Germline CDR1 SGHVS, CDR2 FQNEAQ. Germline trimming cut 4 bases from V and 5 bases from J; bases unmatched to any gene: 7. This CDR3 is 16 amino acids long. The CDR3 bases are TGTGCCAGCAGCTCCGGGACTAGCGCTGGAACCGGGGAGCTGTTTTTT. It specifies CASSSGTSAGTGELFF.

The CDR3 sequence is CASSPGRRGTGVLGEQYF. For the CDR3, the DNA is TGTGCCAGCAGCCCTGGGCGGAGGGGGACAGGGGTTCTCGGCGAGCAGTACTTC. This chain connects TRBV12-3 or TRBV12-4 to TRBJ2-7, with 10 bases fitting TRBD1. There are 18 residues in the CDR3. V was clipped by 6 bases and J by 6 bases; unmatched bases: 20.

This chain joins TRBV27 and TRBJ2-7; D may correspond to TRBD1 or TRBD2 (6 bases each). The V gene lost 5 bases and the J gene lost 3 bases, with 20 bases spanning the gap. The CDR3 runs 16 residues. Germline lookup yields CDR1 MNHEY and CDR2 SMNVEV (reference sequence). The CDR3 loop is CASSGTGGGPLYEQYF. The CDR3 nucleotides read TGTGCCAGCAGTGGTACCGGTGGGGGGCCCCTCTACGAGCAGTACTTC.

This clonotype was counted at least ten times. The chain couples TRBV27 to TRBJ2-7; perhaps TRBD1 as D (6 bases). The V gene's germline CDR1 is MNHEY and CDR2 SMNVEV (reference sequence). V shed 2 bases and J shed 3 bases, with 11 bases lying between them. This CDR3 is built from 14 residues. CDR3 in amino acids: CASSLRQGIYEQYF. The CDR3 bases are TGTGCCAGCAGTTTAAGGCAGGGGATCTACGAGCAGTACTTC.

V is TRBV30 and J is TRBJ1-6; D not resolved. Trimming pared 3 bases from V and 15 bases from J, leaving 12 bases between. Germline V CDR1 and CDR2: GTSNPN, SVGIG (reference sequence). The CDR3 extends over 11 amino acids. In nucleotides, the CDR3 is TGTGCCTGGAGGGGCCCCATTCGCCTCCACTTT. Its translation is CAWRGPIRLHF.

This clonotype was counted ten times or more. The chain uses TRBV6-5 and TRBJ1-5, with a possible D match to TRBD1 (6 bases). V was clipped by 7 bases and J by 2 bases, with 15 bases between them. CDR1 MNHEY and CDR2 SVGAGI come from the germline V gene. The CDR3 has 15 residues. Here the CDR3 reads CASNSGESGNQPQHF. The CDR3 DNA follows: TGTGCCAGCAATTCAGGGGAATCGGGCAATCAGCCCCAGCATTTT.

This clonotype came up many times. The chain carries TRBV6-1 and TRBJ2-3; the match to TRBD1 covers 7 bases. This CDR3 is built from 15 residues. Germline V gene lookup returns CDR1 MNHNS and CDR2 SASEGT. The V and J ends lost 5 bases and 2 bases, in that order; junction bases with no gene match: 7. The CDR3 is CASSTGTVFTDTQYF. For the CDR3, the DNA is TGTGCCAGCAGTACCGGGACAGTCTTCACAGATACGCAGTATTTT.

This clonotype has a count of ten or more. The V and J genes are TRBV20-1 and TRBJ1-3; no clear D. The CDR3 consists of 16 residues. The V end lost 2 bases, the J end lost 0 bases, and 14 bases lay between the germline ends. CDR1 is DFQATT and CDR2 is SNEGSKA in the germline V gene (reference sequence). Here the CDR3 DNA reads TGCAGTGCTAGACTTGCGGGGAGCTACTCTGGAAACACCATATATTTT. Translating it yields CSARLAGSYSGNTIYF.

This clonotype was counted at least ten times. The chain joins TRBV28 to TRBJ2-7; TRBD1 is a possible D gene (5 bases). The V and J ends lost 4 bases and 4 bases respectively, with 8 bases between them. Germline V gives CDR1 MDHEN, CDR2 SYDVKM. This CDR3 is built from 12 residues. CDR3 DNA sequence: TGTGCCAGCAGTTCGGACACTTACGAGCAGTACTTC. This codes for CASSSDTYEQYF. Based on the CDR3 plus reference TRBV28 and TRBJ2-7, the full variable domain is DVKVTQSSRYLVKRTGEKVFLECVQDMDHENMFWYRQDPGLGLRLIYFSYDVKMKEKGDIPEGYSVSREKKERFSLILESASTNQTSMYLCASSSDTYEQYFGPGTRLTVT.

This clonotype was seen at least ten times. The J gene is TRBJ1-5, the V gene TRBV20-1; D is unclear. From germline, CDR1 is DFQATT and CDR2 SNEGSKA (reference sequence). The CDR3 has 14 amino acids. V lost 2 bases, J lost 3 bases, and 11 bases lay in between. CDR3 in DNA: TGCAGTGCTAGAAGAGGGTCCGACAATCAGCCCCAGCATTTT. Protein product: CSARRGSDNQPQHF.

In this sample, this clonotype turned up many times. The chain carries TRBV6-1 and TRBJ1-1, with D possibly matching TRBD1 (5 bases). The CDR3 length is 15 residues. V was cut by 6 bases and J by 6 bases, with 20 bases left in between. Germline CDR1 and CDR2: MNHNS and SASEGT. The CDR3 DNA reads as TGTGCCAGCAGACTGGTGGGGACGGGATCCGCTGAAGCTTTCTTT. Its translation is CASRLVGTGSAEAFF.

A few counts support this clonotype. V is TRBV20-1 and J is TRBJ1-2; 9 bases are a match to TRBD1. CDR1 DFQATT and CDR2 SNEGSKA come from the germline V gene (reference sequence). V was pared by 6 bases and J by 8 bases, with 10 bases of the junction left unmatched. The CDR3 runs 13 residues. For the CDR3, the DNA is TGCAGTGCAACCCCGGGACAGGGTCTGGGCTACACCTTC. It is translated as CSATPGQGLGYTF.

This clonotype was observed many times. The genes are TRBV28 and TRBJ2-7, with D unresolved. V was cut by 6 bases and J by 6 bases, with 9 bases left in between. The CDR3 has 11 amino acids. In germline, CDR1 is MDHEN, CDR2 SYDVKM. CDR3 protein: CASRTNAEQYF. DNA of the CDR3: TGTGCCAGCAGAACTAACGCCGAGCAGTACTTC. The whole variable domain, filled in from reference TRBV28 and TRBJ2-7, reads DVKVTQSSRYLVKRTGEKVFLECVQDMDHENMFWYRQDPGLGLRLIYFSYDVKMKEKGDIPEGYSVSREKKERFSLILESASTNQTSMYLCASRTNAEQYFGPGTRLTVT.

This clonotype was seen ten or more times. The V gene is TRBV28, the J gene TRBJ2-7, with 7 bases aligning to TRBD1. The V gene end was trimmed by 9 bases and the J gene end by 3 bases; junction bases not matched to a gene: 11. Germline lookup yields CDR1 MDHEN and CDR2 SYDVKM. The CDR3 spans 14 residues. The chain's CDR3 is CASKSGTAIYEQYF. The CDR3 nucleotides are TGTGCCAGTAAATCCGGGACAGCTATCTACGAGCAGTACTTC.

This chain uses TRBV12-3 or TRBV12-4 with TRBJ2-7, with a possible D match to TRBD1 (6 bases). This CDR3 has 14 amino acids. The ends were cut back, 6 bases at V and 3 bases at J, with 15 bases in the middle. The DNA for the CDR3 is TGTGCCAGCAGCCCGACAGGAAGCCGCTACGAGCAGTACTTC. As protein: CASSPTGSRYEQYF.

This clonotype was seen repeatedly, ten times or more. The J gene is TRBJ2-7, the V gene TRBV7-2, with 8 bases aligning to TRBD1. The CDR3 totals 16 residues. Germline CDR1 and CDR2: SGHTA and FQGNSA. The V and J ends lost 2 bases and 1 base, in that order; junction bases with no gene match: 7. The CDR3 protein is CASSLSLWDRSYEQYF. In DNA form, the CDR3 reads TGTGCCAGCAGCTTATCGTTATGGGACAGGTCCTACGAGCAGTACTTC. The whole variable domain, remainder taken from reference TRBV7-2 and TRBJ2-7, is GAGVSQSPSNKVTEKGKDVELRCDPISGHTALYWYRQSLGQGLEFLIYFQGNSAPDKSGLPSDRFSAERTGGSVSTLTIQRTQQEDSAVYLCASSLSLWDRSYEQYFGPGTRLTVT.

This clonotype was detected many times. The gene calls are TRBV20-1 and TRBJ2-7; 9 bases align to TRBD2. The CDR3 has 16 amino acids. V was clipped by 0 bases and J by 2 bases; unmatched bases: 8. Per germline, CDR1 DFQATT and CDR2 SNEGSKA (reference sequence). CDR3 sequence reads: CSARDQERGAAYEQYF. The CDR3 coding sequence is TGCAGTGCTAGAGATCAGGAGCGGGGGGCCGCCTACGAGCAGTACTTC.